The present T cell receptor beta chain was sequenced within a study of T cell responses to AZD1222 COVID-19 vaccine (dated by TCRdb to the early 2020s). Background on the whole study: TCR sequencing covered over 230 trial participants: 200 to 210 given two doses of AZD1222 and approximately 25 given two doses of MenACWY control vaccine. Enrollment into the trials was organized by age into subgroups of 18-55, 56-69 and 70-plus years, and those subgroups contained 148, 28 and 57 TCR-sequenced participants, respectively.

Taken with the paper, the label for time point translates to: about 28 days (+/-7) after the second vaccine dose. AZD1222 recipients given second doses at about 4 weeks or at about 12 weeks were pooled, since spike-specific TCR depth and breadth were not found to differ between the two schedules. Samples from vaccinated people were obtained from the UK trials COV001 and COV002, which included a single-blind randomized controlled phase 2/3 trial of AZD1222 (ChAdOx1 nCoV-19) in healthy adults. For TCRbeta chain sequencing, PBMC samples were collected from trial participants at day 0 and at day 28 after the second dose. The CDR3 regions of human TCRbeta chains were analyzed by immunosequencing. The paper's data handling went like this. Repertoire TCRs were checked for matches against a reference library of SARS-CoV-2-specific TCRs that had been generated using the MIRA antigen-specificity platform. Breadth was defined as the fraction of unique TCRs that were SARS-CoV-2-associated, and depth was defined as the fraction of total T cells that were SARS-CoV-2-associated. Using the MIRA data, each spike-specific TCR was assigned both to the spike region to which the TCR was reactive and to a CD4 or CD8 class. Log10-transformed breadth and depth values were compared by one-way ANOVA with Sidak's multiple comparisons tests. In its TCRdb copy, this immuneACCESS table keeps in-frame sequences only and misses some clones. Where compared with another copy, unresolved V genes explain less than half of these, and the others have no known cause. For V, J and clone size, that table is used; D and trimming come from the DNA. The sample records about 60,000 clones, about 88% of which are singletons. The ten most abundant clones make up about 7% of the sample.

Study-level results and caveats: After two AZD1222 doses, both the breadth and the depth of spike-specific TCRs were significantly higher than at day 0 and than in MenACWY recipients. Participants were mostly white British and included more females than males, and it was suggested by the authors that clonal diversity may have been underestimated. In the small 56-69-year group, the increase in depth fell short of significance, most likely because of low power. Conclusions about previously exposed vaccinees were limited because only a handful of AZD1222 recipients were SARS-CoV-2 seropositive at baseline. Reportedly, close to half of the unique spike-specific TCRs recognized epitopes lying outside the regions that are mutated in the B.1.351 and B.1.1.7 variants. The whole spike protein was spanned by vaccine-associated CD4 TCRs, and dominant responses were seen in regions 160-218 and 743-854. Because no day 14 peak-response samples were available, repertoires were characterized only after the peak T cell response.

In the case of this clone: Its antigen is unknown. No base quality values were provided; no much bigger clone lies one nucleotide off.

The sample in question was peripheral blood, obtained 28 days after the second AZD1222 dose. The source of this sequence is an adult who received the AZD1222 COVID-19 vaccine.

The DNA sequence is TGTGCCATTCTCGGCCTTAACACAGATACGCAGTATTTT. Its protein product is CAILGLNTDTQYF. Recombination connected TRBV10-3 to TRBJ2-3, with the D gene not confidently named. Taken from cysteine to phenylalanine, the CDR3 has 13 residues. The DNA shown is the 39-base CDR3, in frame from base 1. The germline V gene encodes CDR1 ENHRY and CDR2 SYGVKD. At the junction V is shortened by 9 bases and J by 2 bases, with 12 bases in between.